This entry is about one T cell receptor (beta chain). The antigen is undetermined. This CDR3 spans 14 amino acids. Germline V CDR1 and CDR2: GTSNPN, SVGIG (reference sequence). Trimming took 1 base from V and 6 from J, leaving 15 bases between them. Produced via immunoSEQ multiplex PCR; TCRdb's table is partial and in-frame only. The sample shows roughly 77,000 clones, just under 95% of them seen only once. This record comes from a study of OX40 agonist ivuxolimab in advanced cancers. Study-wide context: Three dose-escalation patients had partial responses: one with hepatocellular carcinoma and two with cutaneous melanoma. Findings and caveats of the study: The 0.1-3.0 mg/kg partial responders had among the lowest clonal expansion.

The gene calls are TRBV30 and TRBJ1-1; D is possibly TRBD1 (5 bases). The sequence was obtained from an adult with an advanced solid tumor such as melanoma, head and neck, liver or kidney cancer. The sequencing here drew on CD4+ or CD8+ T cells sorted from blood, taken in a trial of the OX40 agonist ivuxolimab. CDR3 amino acids: CAWSARVTSAEAFF. DNA for the CDR3: TGTGCCTGGAGTGCCAGGGTCACCAGCGCTGAAGCTTTCTTT.